This TCR beta chain emerged from a study of T-cell memory formation after mild COVID-19. Study at large: Largely, the TCR clusters proved donor specific. Whole-study findings and limits: Memory sampled before infection contained some responding clones, suggesting cross-reactive memory joined.

TCRdb fed the 5' RACE reads into MiXCR, producing one record per CDR3 protein. The sample includes hundreds of thousands of distinct CDR3 sequences, about 23% of them seen just once. This CDR3 region has 14 residues. Trimming removed 1 base at V and 4 bases at J, with 10 bases between. Germline V gene lookup returns CDR1 SEHNR and CDR2 FQNEAQ (reference sequence). In regard to this clonotype: The antigen is undetermined.

The clonotype was recovered from an adult woman who had mild COVID-19 (a few samples of this study predate the infection). Cell type and time point are not known. Sequencing used PBMCs or a T cell subset sorted from them (not recorded which). J is TRBJ1-1 and V is TRBV7-9; unclear D gene. CDR3 DNA: TGTGCCAGCAGCTTAGGTTGGGGTTCCACTGAAGCTTTCTTT. Translated: CASSLGWGSTEAFF. The full variable domain, its missing parts supplied by reference TRBV7-9 and TRBJ1-1, is DTGVSQNPRHKITKRGQNVTFRCDPISEHNRLYWYRQTLGQGPEFLTYFQNEAQLEKSRLLSDRFSAERPKGSFSTLEIQRTEQGDSAMYLCASSLGWGSTEAFFGQGTRLTVV.